The 16 T cell receptor beta chains in this list originate from one sample, sequenced in a study of T cells in Graves' hyperthyroidism and ophthalmopathy. Researchers amplified the TCR beta CDR3 regions from RNA transcripts. Initially, a first-round RT-PCR of the TCR CDR3 employed the HTBI primer set. TCRdb recomputed calls from the multiplex PCR reads with MiXCR, one row per CDR3 protein. The sample includes hundreds of thousands of distinct CDR3 sequences, roughly a sixth of them seen just once. The sample taken for sequencing was blood. Receptors originate from a woman aged 40 to 50 with Graves' ophthalmopathy.

The chain has TRBV19 and TRBJ1-1; D perhaps matches TRBD1 (6 bases). The CDR3 totals 16 residues. The V gene lost 8 bases and the J gene lost 0 bases, with 19 bases spanning the gap. Germline V lookup: CDR1 LNHDA, CDR2 SQIVND (reference sequence). The CDR3 DNA follows: TGTGCCAGTCGGCACCGGGACAAAGGCTTGAACACTGAAGCTTTCTTT. Amino acid sequence: CASRHRDKGLNTEAFF. The variable domain in full, completed from reference TRBV19 and TRBJ1-1, reads DGGITQSPKYLFRKEGQNVTLSCEQNLNHDAMYWYRQDPGQGLRLIYYSQIVNDFQKGDIAEGYSVSREKKESFPLTVTSAQKNPTAFYLCASRHRDKGLNTEAFFGQGTRLTVV.

V gene TRBV10-3 combines with J gene TRBJ2-7, with 9 nucleotides matching TRBD2. The CDR3 covers 13 residues. Germline V lookup: CDR1 ENHRY, CDR2 SYGVKD. V shed 7 bases, J shed 5 bases, and the junction held 6 bases outside the gene matches. CDR3 protein: CAIMAGGSNEQYF. CDR3 in DNA: TGTGCCATCATGGCGGGAGGGTCAAACGAGCAGTACTTC.

This clonotype was seen once. The V and J genes are TRBV28 and TRBJ1-5, with D perhaps TRBD1 (6 bases). This CDR3 region has 14 residues. The ends were cut back, 11 bases at V and 7 bases at J, with 21 bases in the middle. Germline V gives CDR1 MDHEN, CDR2 SYDVKM. CDR3 in amino acids: CAGRGGAGGQPQHF. CDR3 bases: TGTGCCGGGAGAGGGGGGGCCGGCGGCCAGCCCCAGCATTTT.

V usage is TRBV5-1 and J usage is TRBJ2-1, with 11 bases fitting TRBD2. V was pared by 4 bases and J by 4 bases, with 4 bases of the junction left unmatched. The CDR3 runs to 15 residues. Germline CDR1 is SGHRS and CDR2 is YFSETQ. DNA for the CDR3: TGCGCCAGCAGCGGGGGACTAGCGGAATACAATGAGCAGTTCTTC. Translating it yields CASSGGLAEYNEQFF.

This clonotype appeared many times. V is TRBV5-1 and J is TRBJ2-7; 7 bases agree with TRBD1. V trimming: 0 bases; J trimming: 3 bases; junction bases outside the gene matches: 6. CDR3 length: 15 amino acids. Germline V lookup: CDR1 SGHRS, CDR2 YFSETQ. CDR3 nucleotides: TGCGCCAGCAGCTTGGGAGGTGCAGGGGGCTACGAGCAGTACTTC. Its protein is CASSLGGAGGYEQYF.

This clonotype was found many times. The rearrangement uses TRBV28 and TRBJ2-1; 16 bases agree with TRBD2. CDR1 and CDR2 (germline): MDHEN, SYDVKM. The CDR3 covers 15 residues. V shed 5 bases, J shed 10 bases, and the junction held 5 bases outside the gene matches. CDR3 sequence (DNA): TGTGCCAGCAGTCCCGGGACTAGCGGGAGGGGAGAGCAGTTCTTC. Amino acid sequence: CASSPGTSGRGEQFF.

Many counts were recorded for this clonotype. The V gene is TRBV11-2, the J gene TRBJ1-4, with TRBD1 as a possible D gene (5 bases). The length of the CDR3 is 17 residues. Germline CDR1 is SGHAT and CDR2 is FQNNGV. V gave up 6 bases and J gave up 0 bases, with 17 bases separating them. CDR3 DNA: TGTGCCAGCAGTCGCAGACAGCTTCTTGCAACTAATGAAAAACTGTTTTTT. The encoded protein is CASSRRQLLATNEKLFF. Supplemented by reference TRBV11-2 and TRBJ1-4, the full variable domain reads EAGVAQSPRYKIIEKRQSVAFWCNPISGHATLYWYQQILGQGPKLLIQFQNNGVVDDSQLPKDRFSAERLKGVDSTLKIQPAKLEDSAVYLCASSRRQLLATNEKLFFGSGTQLSVL.

This clonotype was seen repeatedly, ten times or more. The CDR3 DNA is TGTGCCAGCAGCCAACAGAGGGAGCTGTTTTTT. Protein sequence: CASSQQRELFF. The V call is TRBV3-1, the J call TRBJ2-2; no firm D call. The CDR3 length is 11 residues. Per the germline V gene, CDR1 is LGHDT and CDR2 is YNNKEL (reference sequence). The V end was cut by 2 bases, the J end by 9 bases, with 4 bases between.

In its sample, this clonotype was seen many times. The chain uses TRBV7-2 and TRBJ2-7, with 16 bases identical to TRBD2. The J segment lost 9 bases and the V segment lost 5 bases, leaving 7 bases of the junction unmatched. The CDR3 is made up of 15 amino acids. Germline loops: CDR1 SGHTA, CDR2 FQGNSA. The CDR3 protein is CASSTGTSGGVRQYF. In nucleotides, the CDR3 is TGTGCCAGCAGCACCGGGACTAGCGGGGGGGTTAGGCAGTACTTC.

The rearrangement uses TRBV2 and TRBJ2-1, with 14 bases lining up with TRBD2. The CDR3 runs 15 residues. The germline gives CDR1 SNHLY, CDR2 FYNNEI. V shed 7 bases and J 9 bases; nucleotides not matched to a gene: 8. DNA for the CDR3: TGTGCCAGCACGGGGACTAGCGGGAGAAATTTTGAGCAGTTCTTC. Amino acid sequence: CASTGTSGRNFEQFF.

For the CDR3, the DNA is TGTGCCAGCAGCTTAGTGCGGTCTGACAGGGGGCTTTCTTCACCCCTCCACTTT. Its protein product is CASSLVRSDRGLSSPLHF. The chain links TRBV7-2 to TRBJ1-6, with TRBD1 identical over 10 bases. The CDR3 is 18 residues long. From germline, CDR1 is SGHTA and CDR2 FQGNSA. V lost 1 base and J lost 9; bases outside the gene matches: 12.

This clonotype was detected ten times or more. The chain combines TRBV28 with TRBJ1-1, with TRBD1 as a possible D gene (5 bases). Germline CDR1 reads MDHEN; CDR2 reads SYDVKM. V was shortened by 3 bases and J by 6 bases, with 17 bases between the two germline ends. The CDR3 loop spans 15 amino acids. The CDR3 sequence is CASSLDTATIAEAFF. The CDR3, as DNA: TGTGCCAGCAGTTTGGACACCGCGACCATAGCTGAAGCTTTCTTT.

This chain connects TRBV7-9 to TRBJ1-1; weak D call: TRBD1 (5 bases). Between the trimmed V and J ends, which lost 3 bases and 1 base, there was a span of 12 bases. CDR3 length: 15 amino acids. CDR1 and CDR2 (germline): SEHNR, FQNEAQ (reference sequence). The CDR3 DNA reads as TGTGCCAGCAGCTTTCGGACGGGGGGGAACACTGAAGCTTTCTTT. This translates into CASSFRTGGNTEAFF.

Many counts were recorded for this clonotype. This rearrangement joins TRBV20-1 to TRBJ1-3; a possible D gene is TRBD1 (6 bases). The germline gives CDR1 DFQATT, CDR2 SNEGSKA (reference sequence). Trimming removed 4 bases from V and 3 bases from J, with 13 bases in between. CDR3 length: 14 residues. Written as DNA, the CDR3 is TGCAGTGCTACCTTCAGGGGTCATGGAAACACCATATATTTT. It codes for CSATFRGHGNTIYF.

DNA of the CDR3: TGTGCCAGCTTAGGGGGGCTCGGCACTGAAGCTTTCTTT. Translation: CASLGGLGTEAFF. V is TRBV7-9 and J is TRBJ1-1; tentative D call: TRBD1 (6 bases). Trimming shortened V by 8 bases and J by 4 bases, and 14 bases separated the two germline ends. Germline lookup yields CDR1 SEHNR and CDR2 FQNEAQ (reference sequence). CDR3 length equals 13 residues. Full variable domain (missing parts from reference TRBV7-9 and TRBJ1-1): DTGVSQNPRHKITKRGQNVTFRCDPISEHNRLYWYRQTLGQGPEFLTYFQNEAQLEKSRLLSDRFSAERPKGSFSTLEIQRTEQGDSAMYLCASLGGLGTEAFFGQGTRLTVV.

A few counts support this clonotype. This chain links TRBV7-8 with TRBJ1-1; tentatively, D is TRBD1 (6 bases). Per the germline V gene, CDR1 is SGHVS and CDR2 is FQNEAQ. The CDR3 runs 14 residues. The germline V and J ends were trimmed by 7 bases and 4 bases, with 16 bases remaining between them. CDR3 coding DNA: TGTGCCAGCACCGGCCGTGGAGGGGGCACTGAAGCTTTCTTT. Amino acids: CASTGRGGGTEAFF.